Shown below are 15 T cell receptor beta chains from a single sample sequenced in a study of CD8+ T cells in alopecia areata. Following extraction, RNA underwent reverse transcription to cDNA, which served as the sequencing template. The assay was immunoSEQ multiplex PCR, and TCRdb's table has in-frame clones only and misses some. The table has approximately 29,000 clones, around three quarters seen once. Sequences were obtained from NKG2D-low CD8+ T cells sorted from blood. These receptors all come from a human donor with alopecia areata.

There are a few counts of this clone. This chain joins TRBV6-1 and TRBJ1-6; TRBD1 aligns across 10 bases. Trimming removed 4 bases from V and 8 bases from J; junction bases left unmatched: 8. The CDR3 contains 16 residues. Per the germline V gene, CDR1 is MNHNS and CDR2 is SASEGT. CDR3 protein: CASSVNPGTGDSPLHF. The CDR3 bases are TGTGCCAGCAGTGTTAATCCCGGGACAGGGGATTCACCCCTCCACTTT.

The chain recombines TRBV2 with TRBJ2-7; 8 nucleotides match TRBD1. This CDR3 is built from 17 residues. The germline gives CDR1 SNHLY, CDR2 FYNNEI. V dropped 10 bases and J dropped 4; count of bases not matched to a gene: 21. CDR3 sequence: CAIIENSGTGPLYEQYF. The DNA for the CDR3 is TGTGCCATCATTGAAAACTCCGGGACAGGCCCTTTGTACGAGCAGTACTTC.

V usage is TRBV7-9 and J usage is TRBJ2-1, with D possibly TRBD2 on 5 matching bases. Germline V lookup: CDR1 SEHNR, CDR2 FQNEAQ (reference sequence). The CDR3 has 15 residues. The V and J ends lost 2 bases and 4 bases respectively, with 12 bases between them. This CDR3 reads CASSLSGGPYNEQFF. For the CDR3, the DNA is TGTGCCAGCAGCTTATCGGGCGGGCCTTACAATGAGCAGTTCTTC.

The chain couples TRBV11-2 to TRBJ2-4; D might be TRBD2 (5 bases). Germline V lookup: CDR1 SGHAT, CDR2 FQNNGV. This CDR3 region has 13 residues. Between the trimmed V and J ends, which lost 4 bases and 5 bases, there was a span of 9 bases. This CDR3 reads CASSSGIENIQYF. In nucleotides, the CDR3 is TGTGCCAGCAGCTCGGGGATCGAAAACATTCAGTACTTC.

This clone was detected a few times. The CDR3 region is CASSASTGTDTQYF. CDR3 DNA sequence: TGTGCCAGCAGTGCCTCGACAGGCACAGATACGCAGTATTTT. The chain recombines TRBV6-4 with TRBJ2-3; D may be TRBD1 (5 bases). The germline V gene encodes CDR1 MRHNA and CDR2 SNTAGT. This CDR3 contains 14 residues. Trimming left V 4 bases short and J 1 base short, with 9 bases between.

The chain carries TRBV30 and TRBJ2-1; 14 nucleotides match TRBD2. V gave up 3 bases and J gave up 9 bases; unmatched junction bases: 10. There are 16 residues in the CDR3. Germline V lookup: CDR1 GTSNPN, CDR2 SVGIG (reference sequence). DNA of the CDR3: TGTGCCTGGAGCGCCGTCGGGACTAGCGGGAGTAGTGAGCAGTTCTTC. Encoded protein: CAWSAVGTSGSSEQFF.

The rearrangement links TRBV29-1 to TRBJ2-7; no definite D call. The CDR3 extends over 14 amino acids. The ends were cut back, 3 bases at V and 1 base at J, with 13 bases in the middle. CDR1 and CDR2 from the germline V gene are SQVTM and ANQGSEA. The CDR3 region has the DNA TGCAGCGTTGACTGGGGATACGGTTCCTACGAGCAGTACTTC. It encodes CSVDWGYGSYEQYF.

This clone was seen a few times. The chain has TRBV19 and TRBJ1-5, with unresolved D. Germline V gene sequence: CDR1 LNHDA, CDR2 SQIVND (reference sequence). V was pared by 3 bases and J by 1 base, with 7 bases between. There are 14 residues in the CDR3. The CDR3 is CASSIGRSNQPQHF. CDR3 nucleotide sequence: TGTGCCAGTAGTATCGGCAGAAGCAATCAGCCCCAGCATTTT. The whole variable domain, remainder taken from reference TRBV19 and TRBJ1-5, is DGGITQSPKYLFRKEGQNVTLSCEQNLNHDAMYWYRQDPGQGLRLIYYSQIVNDFQKGDIAEGYSVSREKKESFPLTVTSAQKNPTAFYLCASSIGRSNQPQHFGDGTRLSIL.

Many counts were recorded for this clone. The rearrangement joins TRBV29-1 to TRBJ1-1; weak D call: TRBD1 (6 bases). The germline V gene has CDR1 SQVTM and CDR2 ANQGSEA. This CDR3 contains 12 residues. V lost 6 bases and J 1 base, leaving 9 bases between the germline ends. The CDR3, as DNA: TGCAGCGTCTTGGGACAGAACACTGAAGCTTTCTTT. Its translation: CSVLGQNTEAFF.

This clone was recorded only once. This chain connects TRBV5-4 to TRBJ2-3; TRBD2 might be the D (6 bases). The CDR3 spans 14 residues. V gave up 4 bases and J gave up 4 bases, with 13 bases separating them. Germline CDR1 SGHNT, CDR2 YYREEE (reference sequence). CDR3 protein: CASSLPGDPDTQYF. The CDR3 nucleotides read TGTGCCAGCAGCCTGCCGGGGGACCCAGATACGCAGTATTTT.

This clone was recorded once. V is TRBV7-2 and J is TRBJ2-7; 11 bases agree with TRBD1. CDR1 and CDR2 from the germline V gene are SGHTA and FQGNSA. V was pared by 5 bases and J by 6 bases, with 3 bases of the junction left unmatched. CDR3 length: 13 residues. This chain's CDR3 is CASSLGTGGEQYF. Written as DNA, the CDR3 is TGTGCCAGCAGCCTCGGGACAGGGGGCGAGCAGTACTTC.

The CDR3 bases are TGTGCCAGCAGTTTTGGTATCGAGCAGTACTTC. Its translation: CASSFGIEQYF. The chain joins TRBV27 to TRBJ2-7; D not certain. CDR1 is MNHEY, CDR2 SMNVEV, per germline (reference sequence). Trimming removed 3 bases from V and 6 bases from J, with 6 bases in between. This CDR3 has 11 residues.

The chain has TRBV6-5 and TRBJ2-7; tentatively, D is TRBD1 (6 bases). The CDR3 is 12 amino acids. The germline V and J ends were trimmed by 10 bases and 2 bases, with 12 bases remaining between them. Germline V CDR1 and CDR2: MNHEY, SVGAGI. CDR3 bases: TGTGCCACCAAAGGACAGACCTACGAGCAGTACTTC. It yields the protein CATKGQTYEQYF.

The chain combines TRBV5-1 with TRBJ2-2; D gene uncertain. CDR1 is SGHRS, CDR2 YFSETQ, per germline. The CDR3 is made up of 13 amino acids. Trimming removed 0 bases at V and 1 base at J, with 1 base between. The CDR3 bases are TGCGCCAGCAGCTTGGGGAACACCGGGGAGCTGTTTTTT. Translated: CASSLGNTGELFF.

The CDR3 sequence is CASSRGTSANSYEQYF. Written as DNA, the CDR3 is TGCGCCAGCAGCCGAGGGACTAGCGCCAACTCCTACGAGCAGTACTTC. The chain links TRBV4-1 to TRBJ2-7; 10 bases line up with TRBD2. V was pared by 4 bases and J by 0 bases, with 6 bases of the junction left unmatched. This CDR3 contains 16 residues. From germline, CDR1 is MGHRA and CDR2 YSYEKL.